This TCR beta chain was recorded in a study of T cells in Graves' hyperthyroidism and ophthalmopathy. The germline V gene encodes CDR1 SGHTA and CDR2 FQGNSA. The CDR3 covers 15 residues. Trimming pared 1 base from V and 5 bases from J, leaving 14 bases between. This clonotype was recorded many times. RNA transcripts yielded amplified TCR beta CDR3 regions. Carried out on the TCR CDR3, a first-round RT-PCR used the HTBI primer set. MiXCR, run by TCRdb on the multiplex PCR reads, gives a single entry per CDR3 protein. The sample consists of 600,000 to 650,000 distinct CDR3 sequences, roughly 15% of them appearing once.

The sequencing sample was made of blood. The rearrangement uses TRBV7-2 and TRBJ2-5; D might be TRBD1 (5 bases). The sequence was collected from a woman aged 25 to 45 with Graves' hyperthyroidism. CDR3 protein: CASSLVSGLGETQYF. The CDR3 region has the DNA TGTGCCAGCAGCTTAGTATCAGGGCTGGGGGAGACCCAGTACTTC.